The source of this T cell receptor (beta chain) is a study of Graves' ophthalmopathy and Graves' hyperthyroidism. Patients were left out if they had other autoimmune diseases, uncontrolled infections, pregnancy or lactation. This clonotype was seen ten or more times. The CDR3 runs 13 residues. The germline V and J ends were trimmed by 3 bases and 5 bases, with 10 bases remaining between them. Amplified material comprised TCR beta CDR3 regions derived from RNA transcripts. First-round RT-PCR relied on HTBI primers, and a second-round multiplex PCR came next. TCRdb independently ran MiXCR on the multiplex PCR reads; one entry per CDR3 protein. The table records about 420,000 distinct CDR3 sequences, around 21% of them present only once.

The receptor comes from a woman aged 18 to 35 with stable Graves' hyperthyroidism. The chain joins TRBV12-3 or TRBV12-4 to TRBJ1-2; unclear D gene. The sequencing input was peripheral blood. The CDR3 region has the DNA TGTGCCAGCAGTTTTACGGAAGCGTATGGCTACACCTTC. It codes for CASSFTEAYGYTF.